Below are 2 T cell receptor beta chains sequenced from a single sample in a study of blood T cell repertoires in COVID-19. The protocol was immunoSEQ multiplex PCR, while the TCRdb copy is restricted to in-frame clones and leaves out a portion. Seen here are roughly 280,000 clones, 75% to 90% observed once, and the top ten hold roughly 2.3%. What was sequenced was PBMCs or T cells enriched from blood (not recorded which). Every receptor here comes from a woman between 18 and 29 years old who had recovered from COVID-19.

This sequence joins TRBV24-1 and TRBJ1-2; D unresolved. The ends were cut back, 9 bases at V and 4 bases at J, with 14 bases in the middle. Germline V gene data show CDR1 as KGHDR and CDR2 as SFDVKD. CDR3 length: 13 amino acids. Written as DNA, the CDR3 is TGTGCCACCGGGGAGTCCAGGACCTATGGCTACACCTTC. Protein: CATGESRTYGYTF.

The chain carries TRBV5-1 and TRBJ1-2, with 8 bases that match TRBD1. V lost 4 bases, J lost 4 bases, and 9 bases stayed unmatched. CDR1 SGHRS and CDR2 YFSETQ come from the germline V gene. CDR3 length: 15 residues. The CDR3 here is CASSIGQGVIYGYTF. The CDR3 DNA reads TGCGCCAGCAGCATCGGACAGGGTGTAATCTATGGCTACACCTTC.